These T cell receptor beta chains were read from a single sample in a study of shared clonotypes between healthy human individuals. Assay: immunoSEQ multiplex PCR; the TCRdb copy retains only in-frame clones and omits some. The table lists about 2 million clones, roughly 94% of them singletons. Sequenced sample: naive CD8+ T cells sorted from blood. The receptors derive from a man younger than 35 in good health. The CDR3 runs from the conserved cysteine through the conserved F or W. D genes are given only for firm matches. Clone size is stated in some rows and not others, as once, few, many or a class when expanded.

abundance	v_gene	j_gene	d_gene	CDR3aa	CDR3nt
once	TRBV30	TRBJ2-7	NA	CAWSATSPSSEQYF	TGTGCCTGGAGTGCAACTAGCCCTTCCTCAGAGCAGTACTTC
NA	TRBV4-1	TRBJ2-7	TRBD2	CASSPREDYEQYF	TGCGCCAGCAGCCCCCGGGAGGACTACGAGCAGTACTTC
NA	TRBV7-8	TRBJ2-2	NA	CASSPTGDANTGELFF	TGTGCCAGCAGCCCCACAGGAGACGCGAACACCGGGGAGCTGTTTTTT
NA	TRBV19	TRBJ2-7	TRBD1	CASSIKGQGAYEQYF	TGTGCCAGTAGTATAAAAGGACAGGGGGCCTACGAGCAGTACTTC
NA	TRBV28	TRBJ2-4	TRBD2	CASSFRLAGDIQYF	TGTGCCAGCAGTTTTCGGCTAGCGGGTGACATTCAGTACTTC
NA	TRBV7-9	TRBJ2-2	NA	CASSLSGELFF	TGTGCCAGCAGCTTGTCTGGGGAGCTGTTTTTT
NA	TRBV7-9	TRBJ2-7	NA	CASSPVSYEQYF	TGTGCCAGCAGCCCGGTCTCCTACGAGCAGTACTTC
NA	TRBV6-1	TRBJ1-3	NA	CASSEMGSGNTIYF	TGTGCCAGCAGTGAAATGGGCTCTGGAAACACCATATATTTT
NA	TRBV27	TRBJ2-7	NA	CASSIAGNYEQYF	TGTGCCAGCAGTATTGCCGGAAACTACGAGCAGTACTTC
NA	TRBV5-4	TRBJ2-3	NA	CASSFKGTDTQYF	TGTGCCAGCAGCTTTAAGGGAACAGATACGCAGTATTTT
once	TRBV18	TRBJ2-7	NA	CASSQARVYYEQYF	TGTGCCAGCTCACAGGCCAGGGTGTACTACGAGCAGTACTTC
NA	TRBV7-9	TRBJ1-2	TRBD1	CASSLEGDRQGGYTF	TGTGCCAGCAGCTTAGAGGGGGACAGGCAAGGCGGCTACACCTTC
NA	TRBV13	TRBJ2-3	TRBD2	CASSSIAGGEDTQYF	TGTGCCAGCAGCTCAATAGCGGGAGGGGAAGATACGCAGTATTTT
NA	TRBV6-6	TRBJ2-3	NA	CASSLNPGADTQYF	TGTGCCAGCAGTTTAAACCCAGGGGCAGATACGCAGTATTTT
NA	TRBV11-3	TRBJ2-3	TRBD2	CASSLGLSGRTSTDTQYF	TGTGCCAGCAGCTTAGGCCTTAGCGGGAGGACTAGCACAGATACGCAGTATTTT
NA	TRBV28	TRBJ2-2	NA	CASSLGPGELFF	TGTGCCAGCAGTTTGGGTCCTGGGGAGCTGTTTTTT
once	TRBV2	TRBJ1-1	NA	CASKVGDMNTEAFF	TGTGCCAGCAAAGTAGGGGATATGAACACTGAAGCTTTCTTT
NA	TRBV6-5	TRBJ2-2	NA	CASSYGAGTGELFF	TGTGCCAGCAGTTACGGGGCAGGGACCGGGGAGCTGTTTTTT
NA	TRBV6-5	TRBJ2-7	NA	CATQLADSSLNEQYF	TGTGCCACCCAGTTGGCGGACAGTAGCTTGAACGAGCAGTACTTC
NA	TRBV7-6	TRBJ1-1	NA	CASSSEGDMNTEAFF	TGTGCCAGCAGCTCCGAGGGGGACATGAACACTGAAGCTTTCTTT
NA	TRBV19	TRBJ1-2	TRBD1	CASSIETGDYGYTF	TGTGCCAGTAGTATAGAGACAGGGGACTATGGCTACACCTTC
NA	TRBV30	TRBJ2-7	TRBD2	CAWANNGLAGPAGGSEQYF	TGTGCCTGGGCGAATAATGGACTAGCGGGACCAGCCGGAGGCAGCGAGCAGTACTTC
NA	TRBV7-9	TRBJ2-5	TRBD2	CASSPPIGAGKETQYF	TGTGCCAGCAGCCCCCCTATTGGAGCGGGAAAAGAGACCCAGTACTTC
NA	TRBV18	TRBJ2-5	NA	CASSPSTGGETQYF	TGTGCCAGCTCACCATCGACGGGCGGGGAGACCCAGTACTTC
NA	TRBV19	TRBJ2-7	NA	CASSIAGAGYEQYF	TGTGCCAGTAGTATAGCTGGAGCAGGGTACGAGCAGTACTTC
NA	TRBV11-2	TRBJ1-6	TRBD1	CASSLGTGLNSPLHF	TGTGCCAGCAGCCTCGGGACAGGGCTAAATTCACCCCTCCACTTT
NA	TRBV6-5	TRBJ2-5	NA	CASSPLGLVQETQYF	TGTGCCAGCAGTCCCCTGGGACTGGTACAAGAGACCCAGTACTTC
NA	TRBV25-1	TRBJ2-7	NA	CASSEYIALGEQYF	TGTGCCAGCAGTGAATATATTGCTCTCGGCGAGCAGTACTTC
NA	TRBV19	TRBJ2-7	NA	CASSIRSIGTYEQYF	TGTGCCAGTAGTATAAGGAGTATCGGGACCTACGAGCAGTACTTC
NA	TRBV27	TRBJ2-3	TRBD2	CASSLSSGGVDTQYF	TGTGCCAGCAGTTTATCTAGCGGGGGGGTCGATACGCAGTATTTT
NA	TRBV4-1	TRBJ2-7	TRBD2	CASSPAEGLESYEQYF	TGCGCCAGCAGCCCAGCAGAGGGACTAGAGAGCTACGAGCAGTACTTC
NA	TRBV11-3	TRBJ1-2	TRBD1	CASSLAGTGGVWDGYTF	TGTGCCAGCAGCTTGGCGGGGACAGGGGGCGTGTGGGATGGCTACACCTTC
NA	TRBV5-1	TRBJ2-2	TRBD2	CASRDAERDRYWELFF	TGCGCCAGCAGAGACGCTGAGCGGGACCGATATTGGGAGCTGTTTTTT
NA	TRBV4-1	TRBJ2-2	NA	CASSQESYTGELFF	TGCGCCAGCAGCCAAGAATCATACACCGGGGAGCTGTTTTTT
once	TRBV7-9	TRBJ2-5	TRBD2	CASSSRRTSGRALETQYF	TGTGCCAGCAGCTCCAGAAGGACTAGCGGGAGGGCCCTGGAGACCCAGTACTTC
NA	TRBV13	TRBJ2-7	TRBD2	CASSSILAGDSYEQYF	TGTGCCAGCAGCTCAATTCTAGCGGGGGACTCTTACGAGCAGTACTTC
NA	TRBV27	TRBJ2-1	TRBD2	CASSLGGGGNEQFF	TGTGCCAGCAGTCTGGGGGGGGGAGGGAATGAGCAGTTCTTC
NA	TRBV29-1	TRBJ1-2	NA	CSVEEQGYYGYTF	TGCAGCGTTGAAGAGCAGGGTTACTATGGCTACACCTTC
NA	TRBV7-9	TRBJ2-3	TRBD2	CASSALAGGADTQYF	TGTGCCAGCAGCGCGCTAGCGGGAGGGGCAGATACGCAGTATTTT
NA	TRBV28	TRBJ2-7	TRBD2	CASSPTSGSPYEQYF	TGTGCCAGCAGTCCCACTAGCGGGAGCCCCTACGAGCAGTACTTC
NA	TRBV4-1	TRBJ2-1	NA	CASSPGRGYNEQFF	TGCGCCAGCAGCCCCGGACGGGGCTACAATGAGCAGTTCTTC
NA	TRBV4-1	TRBJ1-1	NA	CASRGSVPEAFF	TGCGCCAGCAGGGGGTCTGTCCCCGAAGCTTTCTTT
NA	TRBV2	TRBJ2-7	NA	CASSEGQGVDEQYF	TGTGCCAGCAGTGAGGGGCAGGGTGTTGACGAGCAGTACTTC
NA	TRBV4-1	TRBJ2-3	NA	CASSHGRGGRTDTQYF	TGCGCCAGCAGCCACGGGAGAGGGGGGAGGACAGATACGCAGTATTTT
NA	TRBV25-1	TRBJ2-5	TRBD2	CASSEVAGGPRAQETQYF	TGTGCCAGCAGTGAGGTAGCGGGGGGCCCCAGAGCCCAAGAGACCCAGTACTTC
NA	TRBV15	TRBJ2-7	NA	CATSRDLDTYEQYF	TGTGCCACCAGCAGAGATTTGGATACCTACGAGCAGTACTTC
NA	TRBV27	TRBJ2-7	NA	CASSPILVEVGEQYF	TGTGCCAGCAGTCCGATACTAGTGGAGGTAGGAGAGCAGTACTTC
NA	TRBV10-1	TRBJ1-2	NA	CAIAVGLPSNYGYTF	TGCGCCATCGCCGTGGGATTGCCTTCTAACTATGGCTACACCTTC
NA	TRBV25-1	TRBJ2-7	NA	CASSVGGIDEQYF	TGTGCCAGCAGTGTCGGAGGGATCGACGAGCAGTACTTC
NA	TRBV7-9	TRBJ2-1	NA	CASSLTERHGQFF	TGTGCCAGCAGCTTAACCGAGCGGCATGGGCAGTTCTTC
NA	TRBV9	TRBJ2-7	NA	CASSVGGGGTYEQYF	TGTGCCAGCAGCGTAGGGGGCGGCGGGACCTACGAGCAGTACTTC
NA	TRBV5-1	TRBJ1-2	NA	CASSLGRGTGYGYTF	TGCGCCAGCAGCTTGGGACGGGGCACGGGGTATGGCTACACCTTC
NA	TRBV12-5	TRBJ2-5	TRBD1	CASGLVPGQRQETQYF	TGTGCTAGTGGTTTGGTACCGGGACAGAGACAAGAGACCCAGTACTTC
NA	TRBV28	TRBJ1-1	NA	CASSFGGPEAFF	TGTGCCAGCAGTTTTGGGGGACCGGAAGCTTTCTTT
NA	TRBV28	TRBJ1-2	NA	CASSLEVSFYGYTF	TGTGCCAGCAGTCTGGAGGTCTCCTTCTATGGCTACACCTTC
NA	TRBV28	TRBJ2-4	NA	CASSLRGVVQNIQYF	TGTGCCAGCAGTTTACGGGGCGTAGTTCAAAACATTCAGTACTTC
NA	TRBV7-9	TRBJ1-1	TRBD1	CASSPDRGERMNTEAFF	TGTGCCAGCAGCCCTGACAGGGGCGAAAGGATGAACACTGAAGCTTTCTTT
NA	TRBV7-8	TRBJ2-3	NA	CASSLVSDKDTQYF	TGTGCCAGCAGCTTAGTTAGCGACAAAGATACGCAGTATTTT
NA	TRBV6-5	TRBJ1-1	NA	CASSAESTEAFF	TGTGCCAGCAGCGCCGAGAGCACTGAAGCTTTCTTT